This entry features one T cell receptor beta chain sequence. Its antigen is not known. These data belong to a study of human thymus T cells. Whole-study findings and limits: Within thymic and blood repertoires, V and J gene usage appeared to be biased.

Healthy Finnish infants undergoing corrective surgery for congenital heart defects were the donors. Half of the eight donors gave about 0.45-1 mL blood during surgery. Blood DNA came from all available leukocytes, not a fixed cell number. Assay used: immunoSEQ multiplex PCR; TCRdb lists only in-frame clones, some missing. The data contain under 70,000 clones, about 94% of them seen just once; the ten biggest clones take up 5.5% to 7%. The sequence came from a boy less than two years old with a congenital heart defect but otherwise immunologically healthy. The source material was blood.

CDR3 amino acids: CASSQGVGSGELFF. CDR3 DNA: TGCGCCAGCAGCCAAGGGGTAGGATCCGGGGAGCTGTTTTTT. This chain connects TRBV4-1 to TRBJ2-2; D is unresolved. V dropped 1 base and J dropped 6 bases, with 9 bases sitting between them. The germline V gene encodes CDR1 MGHRA and CDR2 YSYEKL. CDR3 length: 14 amino acids.